Below, 30 T cell receptor beta chains from the same sample are listed, as sequenced in a study of post-analysis software for immune sequencing data (dated by TCRdb to between 2014 and 2017). The investigation overall reported the following: Patients showed significantly higher frequencies than controls for a handful of TRBV segments, among them TRBV5-6, TRBV5-1 and TRBV20-1.

Their cognate antigens are unknown. The library was generated by PCR. Data came from an Illumina HiSeq 2500. Unique molecular identifiers were incorporated into TCR beta cDNA libraries to reduce PCR and sequencing biases. In-frame beta chains were kept once TCRdb had trimmed the public reads at Q25 with fastp and called clones with MiXCR. When rows share a CDR3 protein, they turn into one entry using the most common DNA and genes. Here the sample has 150,000 to 200,000 distinct CDR3 sequences; approximately 28% occur a single time. The ten biggest clones cover around 1.5% of the sample. Source material: blood. Receptor source: a girl aged 10-17 years with multiple sclerosis.

This clonotype was recorded many times. Here the CDR3 reads CSARASPGLAPLLGSYEQYF. The CDR3 DNA follows: TGCAGTGCTAGAGCCTCACCGGGACTAGCGCCCTTGTTGGGATCCTACGAGCAGTACTTC. The V call is TRBV20-1, the J call TRBJ2-7; TRBD2 matches 10 bases. CDR3 length: 20 residues. J was trimmed by 1 base and V by 1 base; bases with no gene match: 19. CDR1 and CDR2 from the germline V gene are DFQATT and SNEGSKA (reference sequence).

This clonotype has ten or more counts. The chain combines TRBV12-3 or TRBV12-4 with TRBJ1-2, with D hard to call. The CDR3 length is 16 residues. Trimming shortened V by 5 bases and J by 4 bases, and 20 bases separated the two germline ends. The chain's CDR3 is CASSPTRLPILYGYTF. DNA for the CDR3: TGTGCCAGCAGTCCAACGAGACTCCCTATTCTCTATGGCTACACCTTC.

This chain links TRBV27 with TRBJ1-1, with D uncertain. CDR3 length equals 13 residues. Trimming stripped 2 bases from V and 5 bases from J, with 9 bases between. The V gene's germline CDR1 is MNHEY and CDR2 SMNVEV (reference sequence). The CDR3 is CASSLRGWTEAFF. The CDR3 coding sequence is TGTGCCAGCAGTTTAAGAGGGTGGACTGAAGCTTTCTTT.

This clonotype was recorded many times. The CDR3 region is CSAPNSEDTQYF. DNA for the CDR3: TGCAGTGCTCCGAATAGTGAGGATACGCAGTATTTT. The V gene is TRBV20-1, the J gene TRBJ2-3; no clear D. Trimming removed 5 bases at V and 6 bases at J, with 12 bases between. Looked up from germline, CDR1 is DFQATT and CDR2 is SNEGSKA (reference sequence). This CDR3 is 12 amino acids long.

This clonotype was counted between two and nine times. J is TRBJ1-1 and V is TRBV29-1, with D possibly TRBD1 on 5 matching bases. This CDR3 contains 14 residues. CDR1 is SQVTM, CDR2 ANQGSEA, per germline. V gave up 4 bases and J gave up 2 bases, with 14 bases separating them. CDR3 loop: CSVVVAGGNTEAFF. CDR3 sequence (DNA): TGCAGCGTTGTGGTGGCGGGGGGTAACACTGAAGCTTTCTTT.

This clonotype was recorded many times. The gene calls are TRBV6-5 and TRBJ2-1; D is unclear. This CDR3 has 14 amino acids. V shed 11 bases and J shed 4 bases, with 18 bases lying between them. Germline lookup yields CDR1 MNHEY and CDR2 SVGAGI. CDR3 sequence reads: CAHKTSVGYNEQFF. In DNA, the CDR3 is TGTGCCCATAAAACCTCAGTGGGTTACAATGAGCAGTTCTTC.

This clonotype has a count of ten or more. DNA for the CDR3: TGTGCCAGCAGCCCGGAGGGGAGTCCCTACAATGAGCAGTTCTTC. Amino acid sequence: CASSPEGSPYNEQFF. The chain carries TRBV5-6 and TRBJ2-1, with D possibly being TRBD2 (6 bases). Germline V gene sequence: CDR1 SGHDT, CDR2 YYEEEE. The CDR3 is 15 amino acids. Trimming left V 4 bases short and J 2 bases short, with 13 bases between.

In this sample, this clonotype turned up a few times. V and J are TRBV11-2 and TRBJ1-5; 9 nucleotides align to TRBD1. The V segment lost 4 bases and the J segment 6 bases; nucleotides outside the gene matches: 7. The CDR3 spans 15 residues. Germline CDR1 and CDR2: SGHAT and FQNNGV. CDR3 protein: CASSSGQGDGQPQHF. Written as DNA, the CDR3 is TGTGCCAGCAGCTCGGGACAGGGTGATGGTCAGCCCCAGCATTTT.

This clonotype was found once. The CDR3 does not close with the conserved phenylalanine or tryptophan, likely indicating a read error. The V call is TRBV18, the J call TRBJ2-1; 8 bases match TRBD2. Germline V CDR1 and CDR2: KGHSH, LQKENI. V gave up 4 bases and J gave up 6 bases; unmatched junction bases: 5. The CDR3 sequence is 14 residues long. The CDR3 DNA is TGTGCCAGCTCACGAGCGGGAGATCGCAATGAGCAGTTCCTC. Translated: CASSRAGDRNEQFL.

The J gene is TRBJ2-7, the V gene TRBV3-1, with no clear D. The CDR3 runs 11 residues. Per the germline V gene, CDR1 is LGHDT and CDR2 is YNNKEL (reference sequence). The V end was cut by 4 bases, the J end by 6 bases, with 7 bases between. The CDR3 DNA sequence: TGTGCCAGCAGCCTCCGCGCCGAGCAGTACTTC. Translation: CASSLRAEQYF.

This clonotype was observed at least ten times. V gene TRBV20-1 combines with J gene TRBJ2-7, with 7 bases that match TRBD2. The V gene's germline CDR1 is DFQATT and CDR2 SNEGSKA (reference sequence). Trimming removed 4 bases from V and 2 bases from J; junction bases left unmatched: 8. This CDR3 is built from 14 residues. The CDR3 sequence is CSATGGEGAYEQYF. CDR3 nucleotides: TGCAGTGCTACCGGCGGGGAGGGAGCCTACGAGCAGTACTTC.

This chain's CDR3 is CASSLKVSLAGYNEQYF. The CDR3 DNA reads TGTGCCAGCAGCTTAAAAGTGTCCCTAGCGGGGTACAATGAGCAGTACTTC. The chain uses TRBV7-2 and TRBJ2-1; 9 bases match TRBD2. The last part of the DNA fits TRBJ2-7 better; the J call may be wrong. This CDR3 contains 17 residues. CDR1 is SGHTA, CDR2 FQGNSA, per germline.

The genes are TRBV30 and TRBJ1-5; TRBD1 matches 9 bases. The J segment lost 10 bases and the V segment lost 3 bases, leaving 10 bases of the junction unmatched. This CDR3 has 14 amino acids. Germline V CDR1 and CDR2: GTSNPN, SVGIG (reference sequence). The CDR3 coding sequence is TGTGCCTGGAGCGCCGGGACAGGGAGAGGACCCCAGCATTTT. Its protein is CAWSAGTGRGPQHF.

This clonotype was counted at least ten times. The V call is TRBV20-1, the J call TRBJ2-1; D gene uncertain. Germline CDR1 reads DFQATT; CDR2 reads SNEGSKA (reference sequence). The CDR3 loop spans 13 amino acids. V dropped 1 base and J dropped 4 bases, with 8 bases sitting between them. The CDR3 reads CSARGSAYNEQFF. CDR3 coding DNA: TGCAGTGCTAGAGGTTCGGCATACAATGAGCAGTTCTTC.

This clonotype was observed many times. The V and J genes are TRBV27 and TRBJ2-7; D is unclear. The germline CDR1 and CDR2 sequences are MNHEY and SMNVEV (reference sequence). The V gene lost 3 bases and the J gene lost 2 bases, with 11 bases spanning the gap. The CDR3 has 14 amino acids. CDR3 in amino acids: CASSFIGSTYEQYF. CDR3 nucleotides: TGTGCCAGCAGTTTTATAGGTTCTACCTACGAGCAGTACTTC.

The J gene is TRBJ2-1, the V gene TRBV27; D possibly corresponds to TRBD2 (6 bases). The V and J ends lost 5 bases and 2 bases respectively, with 19 bases between them. The CDR3 loop spans 17 amino acids. Germline values: CDR1 MNHEY, CDR2 SMNVEV (reference sequence). The CDR3 DNA reads as TGTGCCAGCAGTCCCTATGCGTTAGCGGTACCCTACAATGAGCAGTTCTTC. Residues: CASSPYALAVPYNEQFF.

J is TRBJ2-5 and V is TRBV14; D is ambiguous. This CDR3 is 18 amino acids long. V lost 0 bases to trimming and J lost 4 bases, with 21 bases between them. CDR1 is SGHDN and CDR2 is FVKESK in the germline V gene. Written as DNA, the CDR3 is TGTGCCAGCAGCCAAGATCCTAGGGCGGCCCCAGGACGAGAGACCCAGTACTTC. Translated: CASSQDPRAAPGRETQYF.

Note on this clonotype: An end of the junction does not agree with germline; a read error may underlie this. This chain links TRBV12-3 or TRBV12-4 with TRBJ1-5; possible D gene TRBD1, 5 bases. The CDR3 spans 14 residues. CDR3 DNA sequence: TGTGCCAGCAGTTTGAGGGGTAGCGATCAGCCCCAGCATTTT. Amino acids: CASSLRGSDQPQHF.

This chain joins TRBV28 and TRBJ2-1, with a tentative D call TRBD1 (5 bases). The CDR3 extends over 12 amino acids. V gave up 6 bases and J gave up 15 bases, with 18 bases separating them. The germline V gene encodes CDR1 MDHEN and CDR2 SYDVKM. The CDR3 DNA reads TGTGCCAGCAGCTCTACGGACAACCGGGCGTTCTTC. Protein product: CASSSTDNRAFF.

The chain has TRBV20-1 and TRBJ1-5, with D perhaps matching TRBD1 (6 bases). The V end lost 3 bases, the J end lost 4 bases, and 13 bases lay between the germline ends. CDR3 size: 14 residues. Germline loops: CDR1 DFQATT, CDR2 SNEGSKA (reference sequence). The CDR3 sequence is CSASIQGSNQPQHF. CDR3 coding DNA: TGCAGTGCTAGTATCCAGGGGAGTAATCAGCCCCAGCATTTT.

Of note for this clonotype: A much more abundant neighbour one base away suggests this may be a read error. The chain links TRBV6-6 to TRBJ1-2; weak D call: TRBD1 (5 bases). The V gene lost 5 bases and the J gene lost 4 bases, with 17 bases spanning the gap. CDR1 and CDR2 (germline): MNHNY, SVGAGI (reference sequence). This CDR3 is built from 15 residues. In nucleotides, the CDR3 is TGTGCCAGCAGTCGATCAGGGAATTACGGCTATGGCTACACCTTC. Protein product: CASSRSGNYGYGYTF.

This chain joins TRBV5-1 and TRBJ2-2; perhaps TRBD1 as D (6 bases). The CDR3 loop spans 14 amino acids. V lost 6 bases and J 3 bases, leaving 12 bases between the germline ends. Germline CDR1 is SGHRS and CDR2 is YFSETQ. DNA of the CDR3: TGCGCCAGCACTGGGGGCTCCTACACCGGGGAGCTGTTTTTT. It is translated as CASTGGSYTGELFF.

The chain couples TRBV12-3 or TRBV12-4 to TRBJ2-7, with D possibly TRBD2 on 6 matching bases. This CDR3 has 16 residues. V lost 6 bases to trimming and J lost 6 bases, with 24 bases between them. CDR3 DNA sequence: TGTGCCAGCAGCCTTATACCGGGACTCCGGTGGTCCGAGCAGTACTTC. Residues: CASSLIPGLRWSEQYF.

This clonotype was counted ten times or more. The chain employs TRBV15 and TRBJ2-6; D call uncertain. Germline V lookup: CDR1 LNHNV, CDR2 YYDKDF (reference sequence). This CDR3 has 15 amino acids. V was cut by 8 bases and J by 0 bases, with 11 bases left in between. The CDR3 loop reads CATEEGASGANVLTF. The CDR3 bases are TGTGCCACCGAAGAAGGCGCCTCTGGGGCCAACGTCCTGACTTTC.

The chain couples TRBV5-1 to TRBJ1-1; D is undetermined. CDR1 and CDR2 from the germline V gene are SGHRS and YFSETQ. The V and J ends lost 4 bases and 0 bases respectively, with 10 bases between them. The CDR3 spans 14 residues. CDR3 region: CASSPLGVNTEAFF. The CDR3 DNA follows: TGCGCCAGCAGCCCCCTGGGAGTGAACACTGAAGCTTTCTTT. The full variable domain, in which reference TRBV5-1 and TRBJ1-1 provide the parts outside the CDR3, is KAGVTQTPRYLIKTRGQQVTLSCSPISGHRSVSWYQQTPGQGLQFLFEYFSETQRNKGNFPGRFSGRQFSNSRSEMNVSTLELGDSALYLCASSPLGVNTEAFFGQGTRLTVV.

This chain links TRBV11-2 with TRBJ2-5, with D uncertain. The CDR3 contains 12 residues. CDR1 is SGHAT and CDR2 is FQNNGV in the germline V gene. The V and J ends lost 2 bases and 5 bases respectively, with 6 bases between them. CDR3 nucleotides: TGTGCCAGCAGCTTAAGTCATGAGACCCAGTACTTC. Translation: CASSLSHETQYF.

The chain recombines TRBV20-1 with TRBJ1-3; D is unclear. Germline lookup yields CDR1 DFQATT and CDR2 SNEGSKA (reference sequence). The V and J ends lost 5 bases and 4 bases respectively, with 12 bases between them. This CDR3 has 13 amino acids. The CDR3 loop reads CSALFPQGNTIYF. In DNA, the CDR3 is TGCAGTGCTCTATTCCCCCAGGGAAACACCATATATTTT.

This clonotype was found many times. The chain combines TRBV20-1 with TRBJ2-3, with a tentative D call TRBD2 (6 bases). This CDR3 contains 12 residues. Germline assignment: CDR1 DFQATT and CDR2 SNEGSKA (reference sequence). Trimming removed 7 bases from V and 0 bases from J, with 8 bases in between. CDR3 DNA: TGCAGTGGTAGCGGAAGCACAGATACGCAGTATTTT. It encodes CSGSGSTDTQYF.

This clonotype was observed at least ten times. The chain is built from TRBV7-2 and TRBJ2-7; D remains ambiguous. This CDR3 has 14 residues. The germline gives CDR1 SGHTA, CDR2 FQGNSA. V was cut by 1 base and J by 2 bases, with 9 bases left in between. CDR3 region: CASSLGSGAYEQYF. CDR3 DNA: TGTGCCAGCAGCTTAGGCAGTGGGGCCTACGAGCAGTACTTC.

Ten or more counts support this clonotype. This chain links TRBV7-6 with TRBJ2-1; D is possibly TRBD2 (6 bases). V was shortened by 5 bases and J by 2 bases, with 13 bases between the two germline ends. The CDR3 spans 15 residues. The germline V gene encodes CDR1 SGHVS and CDR2 FNYEAQ. As DNA, the CDR3 is TGTGCCAGCAGCCCCCCGGGCGGGACCTACAATGAGCAGTTCTTC. Translated: CASSPPGGTYNEQFF.